Presented here are 2 T cell receptor beta chains from one specimen sequenced in a study of shared clonotypes between healthy human individuals. Terminally differentiated effector memory CD45RA+ cells were excluded from the naive CD8 cells, which were CD45RO-negative and positively selected for CCR7. Only in-frame clones appear in the TCRdb table, and some are missing; sequencing was by immunoSEQ multiplex PCR. The sample records approximately 650,000 clones, roughly 95% being singletons. Sequencing was carried out using naive CD8+ T cells sorted from blood. The source of these receptors is a woman in her twenties or thirties in good health.

V and J are TRBV19 and TRBJ1-6; 10 bases are shared with TRBD1. The ends lost 5 bases at V and 10 bases at J; junction bases unmatched: 8. In germline, CDR1 is LNHDA, CDR2 SQIVND (reference sequence). This CDR3 region has 15 residues. CDR3 residues: CASSPSWDRGSPLHF. The CDR3 coding sequence is TGTGCCAGTAGTCCATCCTGGGACAGGGGATCACCCCTCCACTTT. Complete variable domain (other parts from reference TRBV19 and TRBJ1-6): DGGITQSPKYLFRKEGQNVTLSCEQNLNHDAMYWYRQDPGQGLRLIYYSQIVNDFQKGDIAEGYSVSREKKESFPLTVTSAQKNPTAFYLCASSPSWDRGSPLHFGNGTRLTVT.

This clone was seen just once. The V gene is TRBV18, the J gene TRBJ1-1, with 10 bases identical to TRBD1. Per germline, CDR1 KGHSH and CDR2 LQKENI. V was clipped by 3 bases and J by 5 bases; unmatched bases: 9. The CDR3 is made up of 16 amino acids. CDR3 bases: TGTGCCAGCTCACCTCGAAGGGACAGGGGAGAGACTGAAGCTTTCTTT. Translating gives CASSPRRDRGETEAFF.